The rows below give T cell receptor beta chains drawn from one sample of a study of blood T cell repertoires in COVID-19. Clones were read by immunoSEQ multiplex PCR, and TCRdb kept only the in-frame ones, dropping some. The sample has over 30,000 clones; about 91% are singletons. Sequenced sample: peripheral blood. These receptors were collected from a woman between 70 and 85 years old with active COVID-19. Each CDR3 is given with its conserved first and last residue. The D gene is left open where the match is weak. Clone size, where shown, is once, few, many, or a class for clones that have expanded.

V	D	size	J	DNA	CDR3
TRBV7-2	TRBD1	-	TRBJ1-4	TGTGCCAGCAGCTTAGGGACAGGATACACTAATGAAAAACTGTTTTTT	CASSLGTGYTNEKLFF
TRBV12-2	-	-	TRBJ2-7	TGTGCAAGTCGCTTAGACCTCTGTGGGCGCGGGGGGTCGGGCGAGCAGTACTTC	CASRLDLCGRGGSGEQYF
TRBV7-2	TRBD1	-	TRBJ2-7	TGTGCCAGCAGCCGCCGGGACAGGGGAACCTACGAGCAGTACTTC	CASSRRDRGTYEQYF
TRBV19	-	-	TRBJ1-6	TGTGCTACCCAATCGGGGGGGATAGCTTCACCCCTCCACTTT	CATQSGGIASPLHF
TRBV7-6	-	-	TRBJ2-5	TGTGCCAGCAGCTTAGCGCGCGGAGGGCTAGAGACCCAGTACTTC	CASSLARGGLETQYF
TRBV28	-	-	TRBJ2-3	TGTGCCAGCAGTTTGGTGGGCCAGAACACAGATACGCAGTATTTT	CASSLVGQNTDTQYF
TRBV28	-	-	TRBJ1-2	TGTGCCAGCAGTTTAGTGATGACTGAGGATGGCTACACCTTC	CASSLVMTEDGYTF
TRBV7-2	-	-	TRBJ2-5	TGTGCCAGCAGCTTAGCGGGACAACAAGAGACCCAGTACTTC	CASSLAGQQETQYF
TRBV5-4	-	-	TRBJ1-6	TGTGCCAGCAGCTTGGGGGGGCCAGGGGAGGGTAATTCACCCCTCCACTTT	CASSLGGPGEGNSPLHF
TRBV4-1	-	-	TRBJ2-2	TGCGCCAGCAGCCAAGAGCCCCCCCGGGGGGCCCACACCGGGGAGCTGTTTTTT	CASSQEPPRGAHTGELFF
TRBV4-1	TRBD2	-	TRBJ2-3	TGCGCCAGCAGCCTTAAGACTAGCGGGGTTAGCACAGATACGCAGTATTTT	CASSLKTSGVSTDTQYF
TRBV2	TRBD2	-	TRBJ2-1	TGTGCCAGCAGGACTTCGGGGGGCTACAATGAGCAGTTCTTC	CASRTSGGYNEQFF
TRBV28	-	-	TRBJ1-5	TGTGCCAGCAGTCCCGGGGAGGGTTTTCGTCAGCCCCAGCATTTT	CASSPGEGFRQPQHF
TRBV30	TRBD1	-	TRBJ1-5	TGTGCCTGGAGTGTAAGCGGGACAGGGGGCGGGCGCAATCAGCCCCAGCATTTT	CAWSVSGTGGGRNQPQHF
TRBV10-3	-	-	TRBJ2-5	TGTGCCATCAGTGGGTCGACCGGGACTTGGGGAGAGACCCAGTACTTC	CAISGSTGTWGETQYF
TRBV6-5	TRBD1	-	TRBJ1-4	TGTGCCAGTCAAAGTGGGACAGGGGATGAAAAACTGTTTTTT	CASQSGTGDEKLFF
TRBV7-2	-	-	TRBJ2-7	TGTGCCAGCAGCTTACAGACCTCCGCGACTAGGTACCCTTACGAGCAGTACTTC	CASSLQTSATRYPYEQYF
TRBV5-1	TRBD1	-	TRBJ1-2	TGCGCCAGCAGCTTGCTACAGGGGGGGATCTATGGCTACACCTTC	CASSLLQGGIYGYTF
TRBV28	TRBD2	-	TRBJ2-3	TGTGCCAGCAGTCCACGCCCCCGGACTAGCAAGCGGCCAGATACGCAGTATTTT	CASSPRPRTSKRPDTQYF
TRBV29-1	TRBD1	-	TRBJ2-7	TGCAGCGTTGGAGGGGGACAGGGGATCGCCTACGAGCAGTACTTC	CSVGGGQGIAYEQYF
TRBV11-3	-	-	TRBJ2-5	TGTGCCAGCAGCTTAGTTAGGGGTGCAGAGACCCAGTACTTC	CASSLVRGAETQYF
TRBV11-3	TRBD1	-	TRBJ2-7	TGTGCCAGCAGGCCAGGGGGCCCGACCTACGAGCAGTACTTC	CASRPGGPTYEQYF
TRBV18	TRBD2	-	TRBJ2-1	TGTGCCAGCTCACCACCTAGTCTAGCGGGCTACAATGAGCAGTTCTTC	CASSPPSLAGYNEQFF
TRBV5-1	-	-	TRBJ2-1	TGCGCCAGCAGCCCGGAGGGTCTACCCCGCTACAATGAGCAGTTCTTC	CASSPEGLPRYNEQFF
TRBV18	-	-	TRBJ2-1	TGTGCCAGCTCACCCACGGCACCGAGGAGTGAGCAGTTCTTC	CASSPTAPRSEQFF
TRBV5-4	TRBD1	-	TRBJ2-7	TGTGCCAGCAGACAGGGACAGGGGTTGTCCTACGAGCAGTACTTC	CASRQGQGLSYEQYF
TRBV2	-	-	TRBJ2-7	TGTGCCAGCAGTACCGGCGAGCAGTACTTC	CASSTGEQYF
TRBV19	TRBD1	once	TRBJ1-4	TGTGCCTGCGAAGACAGGGTGGGTGAAAAACTGTTTTTT	CACEDRVGEKLFF
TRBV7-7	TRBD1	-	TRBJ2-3	TGTGCCAGCAGCGAAAAGGCAGGGGGTACAGATACGCAGTATTTT	CASSEKAGGTDTQYF
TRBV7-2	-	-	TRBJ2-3	TGTGCCAGCAGCCCTGAACTGGGCTATACGCAGTATTTT	CASSPELGYTQYF
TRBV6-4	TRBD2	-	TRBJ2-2	TGTGCCAGCAGTACCGGGACTAGTCAAAAGGCAACCGGGGAGCTGTTTTTT	CASSTGTSQKATGELFF
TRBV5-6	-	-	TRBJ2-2	TGTGCCAGCAGCCTGGGAGGTCGCACCGGGGAGCTGTTTTTT	CASSLGGRTGELFF
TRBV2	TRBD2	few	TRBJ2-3	TGTGCCAGCACCCCTGGGGCTAGCGGGGACGATACGCAGTATTTT	CASTPGASGDDTQYF
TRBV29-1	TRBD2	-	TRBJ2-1	TGCAGCTTCCCCCGCGGGGGGGGCGGTGAGCAGTTCTTC	CSFPRGGGGEQFF
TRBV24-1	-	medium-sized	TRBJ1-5	TGTGCCACCAGTGATTTGGACAGGAATCAGCCCCAGCATTTT	CATSDLDRNQPQHF
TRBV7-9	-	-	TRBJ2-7	TGTGCCAGCAGCTTAATCGACGGGACTGTTTCCTACGAGCAGTACTTC	CASSLIDGTVSYEQYF
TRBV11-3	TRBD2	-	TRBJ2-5	TGTGCCAGCACCCCGGGACTAGGTACGCAAGAGACCCAGTACTTC	CASTPGLGTQETQYF
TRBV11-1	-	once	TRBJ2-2	TGTGCCAGCAGCCGCACAGAATTGGGCGGGGAGCTGTTTTTT	CASSRTELGGELFF
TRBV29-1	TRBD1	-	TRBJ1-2	TGCAGCGTTCTCGATCAGGACAGGCCTAATGGCTACACCTTC	CSVLDQDRPNGYTF
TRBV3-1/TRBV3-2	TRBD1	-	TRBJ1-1	TGTGCCAGCAGCCAAACAGGGGGGTGGGCTTTCTTT	CASSQTGGWAFF
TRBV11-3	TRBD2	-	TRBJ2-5	TGTGCCAGCAGCTTAGGCGGGGGGGCTTGGGAGACCCAGTACTTC	CASSLGGGAWETQYF
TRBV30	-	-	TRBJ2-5	TGTGCCTGGAGTGTACAGGAGGGAGAGACCCAGTACTTC	CAWSVQEGETQYF
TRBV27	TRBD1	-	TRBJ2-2	TGTGCCAGCAGTTTATTTGGACAGGCCGCCGGGGAGCTGTTTTTT	CASSLFGQAAGELFF
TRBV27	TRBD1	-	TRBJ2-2	TGTGCCAGCAGTTTCTGGTGGGGACAGGGAGGCACCGGGGAGCTGTTTTTT	CASSFWWGQGGTGELFF
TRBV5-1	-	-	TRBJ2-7	TGCGCCAGCAGCTCGGACAGACCCTACGAGCAGTACTTC	CASSSDRPYEQYF
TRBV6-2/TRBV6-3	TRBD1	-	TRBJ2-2	TGTGCCAGCAGTTACACGCCCGGGACAGATGCCGGGGAGCTGTTTTTT	CASSYTPGTDAGELFF
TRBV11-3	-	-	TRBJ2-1	TGTGCCAGCAGCTTCCCAGGGGTTCCCTACAATGAGCAGTTCTTC	CASSFPGVPYNEQFF
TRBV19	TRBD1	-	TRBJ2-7	TGTGCCAGTAGTTCTCCGGGACAGTCGACCTACGAGCAGTACTTC	CASSSPGQSTYEQYF
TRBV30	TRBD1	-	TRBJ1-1	TGTGCCTGGGACAGGGGGCGAACTGAAGCTTTCTTT	CAWDRGRTEAFF
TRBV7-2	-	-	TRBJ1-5	TGTGCCAGCAGCTTGGCCAGGGGAATGGGTGAGCCCCAGCATTTT	CASSLARGMGEPQHF
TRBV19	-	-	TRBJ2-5	TGTGCCAGTAGTCCAACAGGAGGGGAGACCCAGTACTTC	CASSPTGGETQYF
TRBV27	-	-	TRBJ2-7	TGTGCCAGCATGGGCCCAGGCGAGCAGTACTTC	CASMGPGEQYF
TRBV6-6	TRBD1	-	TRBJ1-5	TGTGCCAGCAGTTACTCGACAGGGAGTTCCAATCAGCCCCAGCATTTT	CASSYSTGSSNQPQHF